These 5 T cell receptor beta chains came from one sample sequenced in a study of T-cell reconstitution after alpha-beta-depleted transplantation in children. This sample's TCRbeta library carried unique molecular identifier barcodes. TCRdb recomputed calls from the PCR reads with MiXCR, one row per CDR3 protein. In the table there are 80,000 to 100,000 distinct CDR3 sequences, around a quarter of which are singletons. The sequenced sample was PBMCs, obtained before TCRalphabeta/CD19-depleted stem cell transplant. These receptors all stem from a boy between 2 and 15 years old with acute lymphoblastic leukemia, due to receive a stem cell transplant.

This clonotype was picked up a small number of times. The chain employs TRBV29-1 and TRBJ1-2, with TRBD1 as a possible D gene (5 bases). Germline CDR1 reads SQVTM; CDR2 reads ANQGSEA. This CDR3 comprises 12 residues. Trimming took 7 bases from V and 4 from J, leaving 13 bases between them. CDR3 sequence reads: CSGYRIGYGYTF. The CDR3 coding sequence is TGCAGCGGCTACAGGATCGGCTATGGCTACACCTTC. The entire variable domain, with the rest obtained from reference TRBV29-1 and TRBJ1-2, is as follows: SAVISQKPSRDICQRGTSLTIQCQVDSQVTMMFWYRQQPGQSLTLIATANQGSEATYESGFVIDKFPISRPNLTFSTLTVSNMSPEDSSIYLCSGYRIGYGYTFGSGTRLTVV.

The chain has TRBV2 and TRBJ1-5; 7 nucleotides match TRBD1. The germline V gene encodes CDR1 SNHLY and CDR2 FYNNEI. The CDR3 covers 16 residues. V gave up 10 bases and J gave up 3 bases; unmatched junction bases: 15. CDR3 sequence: CATMDLAGTDNQPQHF. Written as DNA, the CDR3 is TGTGCCACCATGGATCTCGCTGGGACAGACAATCAGCCCCAGCATTTT.

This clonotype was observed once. CDR3 region: CSARVMDRPYEQYF. As DNA, the CDR3 is TGCAGTGCTAGAGTGATGGACAGGCCCTACGAGCAGTACTTC. The chain couples TRBV20-1 to TRBJ2-7; 7 nucleotides align to TRBD1. The trim removed 1 base at V and 2 bases at J, leaving 5 bases unmatched. CDR3 size: 14 residues. Germline CDR1 is DFQATT and CDR2 is SNEGSKA (reference sequence).

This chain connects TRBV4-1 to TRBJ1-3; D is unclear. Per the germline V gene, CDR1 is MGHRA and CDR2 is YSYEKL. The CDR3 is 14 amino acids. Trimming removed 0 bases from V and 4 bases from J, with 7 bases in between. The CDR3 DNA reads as TGCGCCAGCAGCCAAGAGGAGAGAGGAAACACCATATATTTT. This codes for CASSQEERGNTIYF.

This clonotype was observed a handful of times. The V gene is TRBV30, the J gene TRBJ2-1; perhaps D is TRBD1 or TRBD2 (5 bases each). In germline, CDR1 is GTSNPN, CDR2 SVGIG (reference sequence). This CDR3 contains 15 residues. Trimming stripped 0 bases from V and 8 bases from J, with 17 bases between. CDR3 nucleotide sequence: TGTGCCTGGAGTGTACCGTTGCTCAGGGACCATGAGCAGTTCTTC. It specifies CAWSVPLLRDHEQFF. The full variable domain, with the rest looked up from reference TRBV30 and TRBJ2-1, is SQTIHQWPATLVQPVGSPLSLECTVEGTSNPNLYWYRQAAGRGLQLLFYSVGIGQISSEVPQNLSASRPQDRQFILSSKKLLLSDSGFYLCAWSVPLLRDHEQFFGPGTRLTVL.